Following are 18 T cell receptor beta chains from one sample sequenced in a study of cytomegalovirus exposure and HLA in healthy donors. With 60 Vbeta and 13 Jbeta primers, the PCR was carried out. Some clones are missing from TCRdb's copy, which holds only in-frame ones; the method was immunoSEQ multiplex PCR. The profile covers some 150,000 clones, with 60% to 85% appearing a single time and about 2.5% taken by the ten largest. Sample: PBMCs. Every receptor here comes from a male donor in good health and CMV-seronegative.

The chain uses TRBV29-1 and TRBJ2-5, with D possibly being TRBD2 (6 bases). The V gene's germline CDR1 is SQVTM and CDR2 ANQGSEA. CDR3 length equals 13 residues. Trimming left V 7 bases short and J 5 bases short, with 17 bases between. The CDR3 coding sequence is TGCAGCGGCGGGGTAGCGAGGATGGAGACCCAGTACTTC. This codes for CSGGVARMETQYF.

Here the CDR3 reads CASSLDRIRNEQFF. The CDR3 nucleotides read TGTGCCAGCAGCTTAGATCGGATCAGGAATGAGCAGTTCTTC. The chain links TRBV11-3 to TRBJ2-1; D gene unclear. Between the trimmed V and J ends, which lost 0 bases and 7 bases, there was a span of 10 bases. CDR3 length equals 14 residues. Germline lookup yields CDR1 SGHNT and CDR2 YENEEA.

The V gene is TRBV6-1, the J gene TRBJ2-7; 9 positions match TRBD1. Germline CDR1 reads MNHNS; CDR2 reads SASEGT. V was pared by 6 bases and J by 3 bases, with 3 bases of the junction left unmatched. This CDR3 spans 13 amino acids. This chain's CDR3 is CASSSGQGYEQYF. The CDR3 region has the DNA TGTGCCAGCAGCTCGGGACAGGGCTACGAGCAGTACTTC.

The gene calls are TRBV6-6 and TRBJ1-2; 8 bases are a match to TRBD1. Germline V gene sequence: CDR1 MNHNY, CDR2 SVGAGI (reference sequence). The length of the CDR3 is 16 residues. J was trimmed by 8 bases and V by 6 bases; bases with no gene match: 17. The CDR3 DNA sequence: TGTGCCAGCAGGATTCTGCCCAGGGGGCTTCTTGGAGGCTACACCTTC. Its translation is CASRILPRGLLGGYTF.

The gene calls are TRBV12-5 and TRBJ1-2; tentatively, D is TRBD1 (5 bases). The CDR3 extends over 14 amino acids. V lost 1 base to trimming and J lost 8 bases, with 14 bases between them. Germline CDR1 and CDR2: LGHNT and FRNRAP. The CDR3 DNA reads TGTGCTAGTGGTTTGGGAAGGGGTCATCAAGGCTACACCTTC. It is translated as CASGLGRGHQGYTF.

The rearrangement joins TRBV7-9 to TRBJ2-1, with a tentative D call TRBD2 (6 bases). The CDR3 is made up of 15 amino acids. Trimming pared 1 base from V and 5 bases from J, leaving 12 bases between. CDR1 SEHNR and CDR2 FQNEAQ come from the germline V gene (reference sequence). The CDR3 spells CASSLGRGGDNEQFF. CDR3 coding DNA: TGTGCCAGCAGCTTAGGGAGGGGAGGAGACAATGAGCAGTTCTTC.

Only one count was recorded for this clone. V gene TRBV7-9 combines with J gene TRBJ2-1; the match to TRBD2 covers 13 bases. This CDR3 region has 16 residues. The ends lost 4 bases at V and 9 bases at J; junction bases unmatched: 9. Per germline, CDR1 SEHNR and CDR2 FQNEAQ (reference sequence). The CDR3 sequence: CASSSSVGLAGSEQFF. In DNA, the CDR3 is TGTGCCAGCAGCTCAAGTGTGGGACTAGCGGGGAGTGAGCAGTTCTTC.

The chain joins TRBV15 to TRBJ2-5; a possible D gene is TRBD1 (6 bases). The CDR3 is made up of 13 amino acids. The V gene's germline CDR1 is LNHNV and CDR2 YYDKDF (reference sequence). V was pared by 3 bases and J by 2 bases, with 7 bases between. CDR3 residues: CATSRDSQETQYF. As DNA, the CDR3 is TGTGCCACCAGCAGGGACAGTCAAGAGACCCAGTACTTC.

This clone has only a few counts. The genes are TRBV11-2 and TRBJ2-7; tentatively, D is TRBD2 (6 bases). V was trimmed by 4 bases and J by 4 bases, leaving 17 bases between them. The CDR3 totals 15 residues. Germline CDR1 reads SGHAT; CDR2 reads FQNNGV. CDR3 protein: CASSSPWGVGYEQYF. Written as DNA, the CDR3 is TGTGCCAGCAGCTCCCCTTGGGGGGTGGGGTACGAGCAGTACTTC.

This CDR3 reads CASSLRGLAGETGEQYF. As DNA, the CDR3 is TGCGCCAGCAGCCTAAGGGGACTAGCGGGGGAAACGGGTGAGCAGTACTTC. The V gene is TRBV5-1, the J gene TRBJ2-7; 14 positions agree with TRBD2. The CDR3 covers 17 residues. Per the germline V gene, CDR1 is SGHRS and CDR2 is YFSETQ. V shed 4 bases and J 7 bases; nucleotides not matched to a gene: 13.

This clone was detected a few times. The chain uses TRBV11-2 and TRBJ2-1; TRBD1 matches 7 bases. The germline V gene has CDR1 SGHAT and CDR2 FQNNGV. The trim removed 1 base at V and 2 bases at J, leaving 5 bases unmatched. The CDR3 length is 16 residues. DNA of the CDR3: TGTGCCAGCAGCTTAGGAGGGGGCCTGACCTACAATGAGCAGTTCTTC. Its protein is CASSLGGGLTYNEQFF.

J is TRBJ1-2 and V is TRBV6-5; possibly TRBD1 for D (6 bases). V dropped 0 bases and J dropped 3 bases, with 11 bases sitting between them. Germline values: CDR1 MNHEY, CDR2 SVGAGI. This CDR3 contains 15 residues. Written as DNA, the CDR3 is TGTGCCAGCAGTTACTCCACCACAGGGCACTATGGCTACACCTTC. Residues: CASSYSTTGHYGYTF.

The chain has TRBV30 and TRBJ2-5; tentative D call: TRBD2 (5 bases). V was cut by 0 bases and J by 2 bases, with 7 bases left in between. This CDR3 has 13 amino acids. Germline-derived CDR1 and CDR2 are GTSNPN and SVGIG (reference sequence). The CDR3 DNA follows: TGTGCCTGGAGTGTAAGCGGACAAGAGACCCAGTACTTC. This translates into CAWSVSGQETQYF.

The chain employs TRBV30 and TRBJ2-5, with 16 bases that match TRBD2. This CDR3 has 20 residues. V lost 2 bases, J lost 5 bases, and 17 bases stayed unmatched. Germline CDR1 reads GTSNPN; CDR2 reads SVGIG (reference sequence). Here the CDR3 reads CAWSPGTSGRAGAVGETQYF. The DNA for the CDR3 is TGTGCCTGGAGTCCAGGGACTAGCGGGAGGGCCGGCGCTGTGGGGGAGACCCAGTACTTC.

With respect to this clone: Other DNA sequences within the sample encode an identical CDR3. The genes are TRBV18 and TRBJ1-1; no firm D call. The CDR3 is 14 residues long. The V and J ends lost 5 bases and 1 base respectively, with 11 bases between them. Germline V gene sequence: CDR1 KGHSH, CDR2 LQKENI. The CDR3 region has the DNA TGTGCCAGCTCAAATAACCACAGGAACACTGAAGCTTTCTTT. It encodes CASSNNHRNTEAFF.

This sequence joins TRBV2 and TRBJ1-1; 9 bases align to TRBD1. Germline V gene data show CDR1 as SNHLY and CDR2 as FYNNEI. Losses at the gene ends were 4 bases for V and 2 bases for J; bases not matched to a gene: 5. The CDR3 is 15 residues long. The CDR3 DNA reads TGTGCCAGCAGTGTTGGACAGGGGTACAACACTGAAGCTTTCTTT. This codes for CASSVGQGYNTEAFF.

The chain combines TRBV27 with TRBJ1-1, with 7 positions matching TRBD1. The V and J ends lost 10 bases and 7 bases, in that order; junction bases with no gene match: 12. The CDR3 has 13 residues. Germline-derived CDR1 and CDR2 are MNHEY and SMNVEV (reference sequence). The CDR3 is CATGPAGGIEAFF. The CDR3 nucleotides read TGTGCCACCGGGCCGGCAGGGGGAATTGAAGCTTTCTTT.

This chain uses TRBV7-2 with TRBJ1-2, with 9 bases lining up with TRBD1. Germline V CDR1 and CDR2: SGHTA, FQGNSA. CDR3 length: 14 residues. V shed 4 bases, J shed 8 bases, and the junction held 8 bases outside the gene matches. CDR3: CASSSHRGPGGYTF. DNA for the CDR3: TGTGCCAGCAGCTCCCACAGGGGGCCGGGGGGCTACACCTTC.